A single TCR beta chain is shown here with its context. The sample belongs to a study of blood T cell repertoires in COVID-19. The CDR3 runs 13 residues. The V gene lost 3 bases and the J gene lost 3 bases, with 10 bases spanning the gap. Germline V gene sequence: CDR1 SGHTS, CDR2 YDEGEE. In the source study's methods: Reference gene primer amplification gave nucleated cell count estimates. The assay was immunoSEQ multiplex PCR, and TCRdb's table has in-frame clones only and misses some. The DNA gave D and trimming, while V, J and clone size come from that table. The profile shows 37,000 or so clones, more than 70% of them singletons.

This chain connects TRBV5-8 to TRBJ2-7; the D is unclear. The clonotype originates from a man aged 55 to 70 with active COVID-19. Sequenced: peripheral blood. CDR3 sequence: CASSYTIRYEQYF. The CDR3 DNA is TGTGCCAGCAGCTACACTATCCGCTACGAGCAGTACTTC.